The 19 T cell receptor beta chains in this list originate from one sample, sequenced in a study of a mutant IDH1 vaccine in newly diagnosed glioma. Clones were sequenced by immunoSEQ multiplex PCR, and TCRdb holds only the in-frame ones, with some missing. The sample shows about 45,000 clones, 85% to 95% of them seen only once. The antigens for these receptors are not known. Documented time point: week 35, safety follow-up. A 20-mer mutant IDH1 peptide at 300 ug was injected subcutaneously with topical imiquimod. The sequencing here drew on PBMCs, taken from a glioma patient whose treatment included an IDH1 peptide vaccine. These receptors were obtained from a man in his fifties with glioma.

The chain links TRBV5-6 to TRBJ1-5, with D unresolved. Per the germline V gene, CDR1 is SGHDT and CDR2 is YYEEEE. The V and J ends lost 4 bases and 0 bases respectively, with 11 bases between them. The CDR3 runs 15 residues. CDR3 sequence reads: CASSPSPGSNQPQHF. The CDR3 DNA follows: TGTGCCAGCAGCCCAAGTCCGGGTAGCAATCAGCCCCAGCATTTT.

The J gene is TRBJ1-5, the V gene TRBV28; D might be TRBD1 (6 bases). Germline V gives CDR1 MDHEN, CDR2 SYDVKM. This CDR3 is built from 14 residues. The ends were cut back, 3 bases at V and 6 bases at J, with 12 bases in the middle. CDR3 amino acids: CASSFAGESQPQHF. CDR3 in DNA: TGTGCCAGCAGTTTTGCAGGGGAGTCTCAGCCCCAGCATTTT.

This clone has just one count. The CDR3 sequence is CASSSKTSGTYEQYF. The CDR3, as DNA: TGTGCCAGCAGTTCTAAGACTAGCGGGACCTACGAGCAGTACTTC. The rearrangement links TRBV6-6 to TRBJ2-7, with TRBD2 matching over 11 bases. The germline CDR1 and CDR2 sequences are MNHNY and SVGAGI (reference sequence). V was clipped by 4 bases and J by 2 bases; unmatched bases: 4. The CDR3 loop spans 15 amino acids.

This clone was picked up one time. This chain connects TRBV15 to TRBJ2-2; a weak D match, TRBD2 (6 bases). This CDR3 has 15 amino acids. Germline assignment: CDR1 LNHNV and CDR2 YYDKDF (reference sequence). V gave up 3 bases and J gave up 3 bases, with 11 bases separating them. The chain's CDR3 is CATSRAREDTGELFF. The CDR3 DNA follows: TGTGCCACCAGCAGGGCCAGGGAGGACACCGGGGAGCTGTTTTTT. Variable domain in full (rest from reference TRBV15 and TRBJ2-2): DAMVIQNPRYQVTQFGKPVTLSCSQTLNHNVMYWYQQKSSQAPKLLFHYYDKDFNNEADTPDNFQSRRPNTSFCFLDIRSPGLGDTAMYLCATSRAREDTGELFFGEGSRLTVL.

This clone occurred once. The chain carries TRBV10-1 and TRBJ2-7, with 10 bases aligning to TRBD1. The CDR3 consists of 19 residues. The V gene end was trimmed by 0 bases and the J gene end by 5 bases; junction bases not matched to a gene: 16. Germline loops: CDR1 WNHNN, CDR2 SYGVQD (reference sequence). The CDR3 loop reads CASSESAFISGQGSHEQYF. DNA for the CDR3: TGCGCCAGCAGTGAGTCAGCCTTCATTTCGGGACAGGGGTCACACGAGCAGTACTTC.

This clone came up once. The chain joins TRBV19 to TRBJ2-7; 8 bases fit TRBD1. Germline CDR1 is LNHDA and CDR2 is SQIVND (reference sequence). With 5 bases clipped from V and 2 bases from J, the junction kept 8 bases outside the gene matches. There are 15 residues in the CDR3. DNA for the CDR3: TGTGCCAGTAGTCCAACTCCGACAGGGGCCTACGAGCAGTACTTC. This encodes CASSPTPTGAYEQYF.

The CDR3 DNA is TGTGCCAGCAGTCCTACGGGTGCCGGGCCCCAGCATTTT. As protein: CASSPTGAGPQHF. The chain has TRBV28 and TRBJ1-5; D is unresolved. Germline CDR1 is MDHEN and CDR2 is SYDVKM. Trimming pared 5 bases from V and 9 bases from J, leaving 14 bases between. The CDR3 has 13 residues.

The rearrangement uses TRBV6-1 and TRBJ2-7; D is perhaps TRBD1 (5 bases). From germline, CDR1 is MNHNS and CDR2 SASEGT. This CDR3 has 13 amino acids. V was pared by 6 bases and J by 6 bases, with 15 bases between. CDR3 region: CASRINQGSEQYF. The CDR3 nucleotides read TGTGCCAGCAGGATTAATCAGGGCTCCGAGCAGTACTTC.

This CDR3 is CASSSPGTGKYEQYF. The CDR3 nucleotides are TGTGCCAGCAGCTCTCCTGGGACAGGGAAGTACGAGCAGTACTTC. The V and J genes are TRBV11-2 and TRBJ2-7, with 9 bases aligning to TRBD1. V lost 4 bases to trimming and J lost 4 bases; unmatched junction nucleotides: 8. The CDR3 spans 15 residues. In germline, CDR1 is SGHAT, CDR2 FQNNGV. The complete variable domain, with remaining parts taken from reference TRBV11-2 and TRBJ2-7, reads EAGVAQSPRYKIIEKRQSVAFWCNPISGHATLYWYQQILGQGPKLLIQFQNNGVVDDSQLPKDRFSAERLKGVDSTLKIQPAKLEDSAVYLCASSSPGTGKYEQYFGPGTRLTVT.

The chain carries TRBV5-6 and TRBJ1-5; no definite D call. The V gene lost 0 bases and the J gene lost 0 bases, with 10 bases spanning the gap. The CDR3 has 16 residues. The germline gives CDR1 SGHDT, CDR2 YYEEEE. As DNA, the CDR3 is TGTGCCAGCAGCTTGGGTATCCGGCCTAGCAATCAGCCCCAGCATTTT. Amino acids: CASSLGIRPSNQPQHF.

The chain employs TRBV9 and TRBJ2-2; D may be TRBD1 or TRBD2 (5 bases each). The V and J ends lost 0 bases and 9 bases respectively, with 15 bases between them. Germline V gene sequence: CDR1 SGDLS, CDR2 YYNGEE. This CDR3 comprises 15 residues. The CDR3: CASSVGGEGTRELFF. Here the CDR3 DNA reads TGTGCCAGCAGCGTAGGTGGGGAAGGGACCCGGGAGCTGTTTTTT.

V usage is TRBV2 and J usage is TRBJ1-5; D unresolved. The V end lost 2 bases, the J end lost 4 bases, and 15 bases lay between the germline ends. CDR1 is SNHLY and CDR2 is FYNNEI in the germline V gene. The CDR3 runs to 16 residues. CDR3 bases: TGTGCCAGCAGTGAAAGGTTATTGCAGGTTAATCAGCCCCAGCATTTT. It codes for CASSERLLQVNQPQHF.

V is TRBV18 and J is TRBJ1-3, with TRBD1 matching over 8 bases. Trimming at V came to 5 bases and at J to 4 bases, leaving 7 bases not matched to a gene. Germline V gene lookup returns CDR1 KGHSH and CDR2 LQKENI. This CDR3 comprises 15 residues. The CDR3 DNA is TGTGCCAGCTCAGCACGTACAGGGGGAGGAAACACCATATATTTT. It is translated as CASSARTGGGNTIYF.

This clone was observed a few times. This rearrangement joins TRBV28 to TRBJ2-7; tentatively, D is TRBD1 (6 bases). The CDR3 is made up of 15 amino acids. Per the germline V gene, CDR1 is MDHEN and CDR2 is SYDVKM. V was trimmed by 6 bases and J by 5 bases, leaving 20 bases between them. CDR3: CASSSPQQGIHEQYF. CDR3 nucleotide sequence: TGTGCCAGCAGCTCCCCCCAACAGGGAATCCACGAGCAGTACTTC. The whole variable domain, filled in from reference TRBV28 and TRBJ2-7, reads DVKVTQSSRYLVKRTGEKVFLECVQDMDHENMFWYRQDPGLGLRLIYFSYDVKMKEKGDIPEGYSVSREKKERFSLILESASTNQTSMYLCASSSPQQGIHEQYFGPGTRLTVT.

The chain carries TRBV1 and TRBJ2-3; the table's D call, TRBD2, has no DNA check behind it. TRBV1 is a pseudogene segment. The CDR3 spans 16 residues. CDR3 in amino acids: CTRGLAGGPSTDTQYF. The CDR3 nucleotides read TGCACCAGAGGACTAGCGGGAGGGCCTAGCACAGATACGCAGTATTTT.

J is TRBJ2-4 and V is TRBV5-1; TRBD2 matches 7 bases. Germline loops: CDR1 SGHRS, CDR2 YFSETQ. V was clipped by 0 bases and J by 5 bases; unmatched bases: 5. CDR3 length: 15 amino acids. In nucleotides, the CDR3 is TGCGCCAGCAGCTTGGGTAGCGGGCGACAAAACATTCAGTACTTC. Amino acid sequence: CASSLGSGRQNIQYF.

This clone was found a few times. The chain combines TRBV6-5 with TRBJ1-1, with D perhaps matching TRBD1 (6 bases). CDR1 is MNHEY and CDR2 is SVGAGI in the germline V gene. V was trimmed by 2 bases and J by 1 base, leaving 11 bases between them. This CDR3 spans 15 amino acids. The CDR3 loop is CASSYNNRANTEAFF. The CDR3 bases are TGTGCCAGCAGTTACAACAACAGGGCGAACACTGAAGCTTTCTTT.

The rearrangement uses TRBV5-1 and TRBJ2-3, with TRBD2 identical over 10 bases. J lost 1 base, V lost 0 bases, and 2 bases had no gene match. The germline V gene has CDR1 SGHRS and CDR2 YFSETQ. This CDR3 is 16 amino acids long. CDR3 sequence: CASSLVLAGGTDTQYF. The CDR3 nucleotides are TGCGCCAGCAGCTTGGTTCTAGCGGGAGGCACAGATACGCAGTATTTT.

The V and J genes are TRBV7-6 and TRBJ2-3; a weak D match, TRBD1 (7 bases). CDR1 is SGHVS and CDR2 is FNYEAQ in the germline V gene. The CDR3 consists of 17 residues. Deletions cut 0 bases from V and 2 bases from J, with 15 bases between. The CDR3 bases are TGTGCCAGCAGCTTAGCGAGGCGGGACAGATCCACAGATACGCAGTATTTT. Protein sequence: CASSLARRDRSTDTQYF.